Listed below are T cell receptor beta chains from one sample, sequenced in a study of blood T cell repertoires in COVID-19. Sequenced by immunoSEQ multiplex PCR; TCRdb stores in-frame clones only, minus some. This sample has fewer than 400,000 clones, with roughly 90% found just once. What was sequenced was PBMCs or T cells enriched from blood (not recorded which). These receptors were collected from a woman in her twenties or thirties who had recovered from COVID-19. Each CDR3 is given with its conserved first and last residue.

v_call: TRBV28; j_call: TRBJ1-1; cdr3_aa: CASSLTAVSNTEAFF
v_call: TRBV19; j_call: TRBJ2-7; cdr3_aa: CASSDRVEQYF
v_call: TRBV6-5; j_call: TRBJ2-2; cdr3_aa: CASSYATPLNTGELFF
v_call: TRBV6-2/TRBV6-3; j_call: TRBJ1-1; cdr3_aa: CASSYTGQTEAFF
v_call: TRBV18; j_call: TRBJ1-2; cdr3_aa: CASSERTAQNYGYTF
v_call: TRBV28; j_call: TRBJ2-7; cdr3_aa: CASRQSRLAGGSREQYF
v_call: TRBV4-1; j_call: TRBJ1-3; cdr3_aa: CASSQGDRASGNTIYF
v_call: TRBV20-1; j_call: TRBJ2-1; cdr3_aa: CSASSGSSYNEQFF
v_call: TRBV7-9; j_call: TRBJ1-2; cdr3_aa: CASSLQGQGYTF
v_call: TRBV30; j_call: TRBJ1-1; cdr3_aa: CAWSPRGEAFF
v_call: TRBV23-1; j_call: TRBJ2-7; cdr3_aa: CASSPPGQGDDEQYF
v_call: TRBV7-9; j_call: TRBJ1-2; cdr3_aa: CASSHRQGRNYGYTF
v_call: TRBV7-2; j_call: TRBJ2-1; cdr3_aa: CASSRTSGKSYNEQFF
v_call: TRBV28; j_call: TRBJ1-3; cdr3_aa: CASGPPGQYGNTIYF
v_call: TRBV7-6; j_call: TRBJ2-1; cdr3_aa: CASSLGAGQVSYNEQFF
v_call: TRBV7-3; j_call: TRBJ1-6; cdr3_aa: CASSFGTRNSPLHF
v_call: TRBV27; j_call: TRBJ2-1; cdr3_aa: CASSLGGTNYVHEQFF
v_call: TRBV10-3; j_call: TRBJ2-3; cdr3_aa: CAIRTSGEGDTQYF
v_call: TRBV28; j_call: TRBJ2-5; cdr3_aa: CASRWGGKETQYF
v_call: TRBV18; j_call: TRBJ2-5; cdr3_aa: CASSPSGETQYF
v_call: TRBV6-5; j_call: TRBJ2-3; cdr3_aa: CASSHGGSSTDTQYF
v_call: TRBV5-4; j_call: TRBJ2-3; cdr3_aa: CASGIPGRSGDTQYF
v_call: TRBV14; j_call: TRBJ2-3; cdr3_aa: CASSQGYLADTQYF
v_call: TRBV3-1/TRBV3-2; j_call: TRBJ1-1; cdr3_aa: CASSLGTAQAFF
v_call: TRBV24-1; j_call: TRBJ2-7; cdr3_aa: CATSDSGRGLYEQYF
v_call: TRBV14; j_call: TRBJ2-7; cdr3_aa: CASSQGATIYEQYF
v_call: TRBV30; j_call: TRBJ1-6; cdr3_aa: CAWSVQYGQGVGYNSPLHF
v_call: TRBV11-2; j_call: TRBJ2-5; cdr3_aa: CASSVIPGQGDWETQYF
v_call: TRBV29-1; j_call: TRBJ2-3; cdr3_aa: CSVPGLGTDTQYF
v_call: TRBV28; j_call: TRBJ1-2; cdr3_aa: CASTQGGNHYGYTF
v_call: TRBV7-2; j_call: TRBJ2-3; cdr3_aa: CASSLGNWASTDTQYF
v_call: TRBV27; j_call: TRBJ2-1; cdr3_aa: CASRSPTASSYNEQFF
v_call: TRBV4-3; j_call: TRBJ2-3; cdr3_aa: CASSPSPAGTDTQYF
v_call: TRBV5-6; j_call: TRBJ2-7; cdr3_aa: CASSRFTAGGNEQYF
v_call: TRBV18; j_call: TRBJ1-4; cdr3_aa: CASSPRTVPNEKLFF
v_call: TRBV3-1/TRBV3-2; j_call: TRBJ1-4; cdr3_aa: CASSQDPKTGGKLFF
v_call: TRBV5-4; j_call: TRBJ2-2; cdr3_aa: CASSLPLGGTGELFF
v_call: TRBV6-5; j_call: TRBJ2-7; cdr3_aa: CASSTDYRGYEQYF
v_call: TRBV28; j_call: TRBJ2-1; cdr3_aa: CASTSPGAGDEQFF
v_call: TRBV5-5; j_call: TRBJ2-3; cdr3_aa: CASSLLSGYTDTQYF
v_call: TRBV6-5; j_call: TRBJ1-2; cdr3_aa: CASRPEQGLFYGYTF
v_call: TRBV5-4; j_call: TRBJ1-2; cdr3_aa: CASSLDRSPVYGYTF
v_call: TRBV7-2; j_call: TRBJ1-6; cdr3_aa: CASSLGRGSPLHF
v_call: TRBV13; j_call: TRBJ2-7; cdr3_aa: CASSSRLAGSYEQYF
v_call: TRBV5-1; j_call: TRBJ2-7; cdr3_aa: CASSSGNYEQYF
v_call: TRBV7-9; j_call: TRBJ1-5; cdr3_aa: CASSPTGDFQPQHF